This TCR beta chain came from a study of blood T cell repertoires in COVID-19. This clone was detected once. Original data processing: By means of reference gene primer amplification, nucleated cell counts were estimated. The method was immunoSEQ multiplex PCR; TCRdb's version includes in-frame clones alone and lacks a portion of them. Clone size and V and J calls were adopted from that table, with D and trimming inferred from the DNA. Of 15,000 to 20,000 clones listed, around 88% are singletons. V dropped 3 bases and J dropped 8 bases, with 24 bases sitting between them. Germline lookup yields CDR1 SGHNT and CDR2 YYREEE (reference sequence). CDR3 length: 18 amino acids.

The source of this sequence is a human donor in a cohort sampled during active COVID-19. The V and J genes are TRBV5-4 and TRBJ1-6; D is perhaps TRBD1 (5 bases). The material sequenced was peripheral blood. CDR3 residues: CASSSGQRFPGRDSPLHF. The DNA of the CDR3 is TGTGCCAGCAGCTCGGGGCAACGTTTTCCGGGGAGGGATTCACCCCTCCACTTT.